A single sample is the source of the 3 T cell receptor beta chains below, sequenced in a study of blood T cell repertoires in COVID-19. The table came from immunoSEQ multiplex PCR; TCRdb's copy has only in-frame clones and leaves some out. The sample comprises fewer than 500,000 clones, 87% of which are singletons, and 0.7% rests with the top ten. Material for sequencing was PBMCs or T cells enriched from blood (not recorded which). The receptors here all came from a woman aged 18-30 years who had recovered from COVID-19.

There are a few counts of this clone. This chain uses TRBV7-9 with TRBJ2-2; 9 nucleotides match TRBD1. Germline-derived CDR1 and CDR2 are SEHNR and FQNEAQ (reference sequence). V shed 5 bases and J 4 bases; nucleotides not matched to a gene: 5. This CDR3 spans 15 amino acids. CDR3 coding DNA: TGTGCCAGCAGCCACCGGGACAGGGTCACCGGGGAGCTGTTTTTT. Translated, it gives CASSHRDRVTGELFF.

The rearrangement links TRBV2 to TRBJ2-1, with 11 bases matching TRBD2. This CDR3 region has 15 residues. V lost 4 bases to trimming and J lost 5 bases; unmatched junction nucleotides: 4. Germline-derived CDR1 and CDR2 are SNHLY and FYNNEI. The CDR3 sequence: CASSATSGADNEQFF. In nucleotides, the CDR3 is TGTGCCAGCAGTGCGACTAGCGGGGCAGACAATGAGCAGTTCTTC. Drawing the rest from reference TRBV2 and TRBJ2-1, the complete variable domain is EPEVTQTPSHQVTQMGQEVILRCVPISNHLYFYWYRQILGQKVEFLVSFYNNEISEKSEIFDDQFSVERPDGSNFTLKIRSTKLEDSAMYFCASSATSGADNEQFFGPGTRLTVL.

The chain employs TRBV3-1 (or the pseudogene TRBV3-2) and TRBJ1-2; D may be TRBD1 (5 bases). The CDR3 has 15 residues. Trimming removed 1 base from V and 5 bases from J, with 14 bases in between. From germline, CDR1 is LGHDT and CDR2 YNNKEL (reference sequence). The CDR3 protein is CASSQVPQGGYGYTF. In nucleotides, the CDR3 is TGTGCCAGCAGCCAAGTCCCCCAGGGAGGTTATGGCTACACCTTC.